This T cell receptor beta chain was documented in a study of glioma-infiltrating T cells. Study conclusions and caveats: Tissue-blood divergence was below expectation in non-neoplastic patients, above in gliomas. Only very few CDR3 sequences appeared in both tissue and blood.

V lost 6 bases, J lost 2 bases, and 4 bases stayed unmatched. This CDR3 is 14 amino acids long. Germline V lookup: CDR1 DFQATT, CDR2 SNEGSKA (reference sequence). About this clonotype itself: The antigen is not known. This may be a read error: a much more frequent sequence differs by one nucleotide.

Amplification of TCR alpha and beta CDR3 regions from RNA used iRepertoire nested multiplex PCR. Input was roughly 85-450 ng of tissue mRNA or PBMC total RNA. From the multiplex PCR reads, TCRdb called clonotypes with MiXCR, one entry per CDR3 protein. The profile shows about 180,000 distinct CDR3 sequences, approximately 40% of them singletons. The rearrangement links TRBV20-1 to TRBJ1-3; 10 bases align to TRBD1. This clonotype originated in a human donor with low-grade glioma or glioblastoma, undergoing nonglioma brain surgery, or in good health (not recorded which). Sequenced material: glioma tissue, nonneoplastic brain tissue, or PBMCs (not recorded which). DNA for the CDR3: TGCAGTGCAAACGGGACAGGGGCTGGAAACACCATATATTTT. Its protein product is CSANGTGAGNTIYF.